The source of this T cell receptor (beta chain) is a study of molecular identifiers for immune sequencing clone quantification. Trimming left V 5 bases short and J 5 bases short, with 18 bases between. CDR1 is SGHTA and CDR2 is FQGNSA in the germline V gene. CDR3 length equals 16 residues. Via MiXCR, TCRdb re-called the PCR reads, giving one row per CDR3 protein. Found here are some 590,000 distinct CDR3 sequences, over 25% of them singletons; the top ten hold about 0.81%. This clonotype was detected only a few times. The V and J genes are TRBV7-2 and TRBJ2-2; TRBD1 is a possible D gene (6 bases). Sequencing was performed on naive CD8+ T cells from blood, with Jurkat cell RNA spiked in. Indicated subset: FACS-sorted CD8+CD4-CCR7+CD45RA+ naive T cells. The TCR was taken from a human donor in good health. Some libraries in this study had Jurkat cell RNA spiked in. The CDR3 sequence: CASSPVVGGSTGELFF. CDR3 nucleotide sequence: TGTGCCAGCAGCCCCGTAGTAGGGGGATCTACCGGGGAGCTGTTTTTT.